This record looks at one TCR beta chain sequence and its context. These data belong to a study of blood T cell repertoires in COVID-19. Sequencing was performed with immunoSEQ multiplex PCR; in TCRdb, only in-frame clones are kept and a portion is missing. The sample holds about 160,000 clones; about 80% are singletons and the top ten take more than 6%. This CDR3 comprises 14 residues. With V trimmed by 10 bases and J by 5 bases, 13 bases remained unmatched. CDR1 is MNHEY, CDR2 SVGAGI, per germline. The chain uses TRBV6-5 and TRBJ1-2; TRBD1 agrees at 7 bases. Sample: peripheral blood. This TCR was sampled from a woman between 35 and 50 years old with COVID-19, enrolled during active disease. CDR3 protein: CAKTTIGTEYGYTF. CDR3 nucleotides: TGTGCCAAGACAACGATCGGGACAGAATATGGCTACACCTTC.